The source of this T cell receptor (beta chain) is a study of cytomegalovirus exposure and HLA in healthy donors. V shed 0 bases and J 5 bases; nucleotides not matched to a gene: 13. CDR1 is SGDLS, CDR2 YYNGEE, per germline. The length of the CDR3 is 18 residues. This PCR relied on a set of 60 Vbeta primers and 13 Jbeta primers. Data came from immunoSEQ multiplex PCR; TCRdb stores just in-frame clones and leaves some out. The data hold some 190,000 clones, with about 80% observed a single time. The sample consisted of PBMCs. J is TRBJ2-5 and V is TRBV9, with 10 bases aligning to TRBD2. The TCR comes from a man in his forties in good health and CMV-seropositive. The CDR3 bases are TGTGCCAGCAGCGTAGGTCCTAGCGGGGGCGAAATGTTGGAGACCCAGTACTTC. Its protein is CASSVGPSGGEMLETQYF.